Below are 20 T cell receptor beta chains sequenced from a single sample in a study of blood T cell repertoires in COVID-19. This table comes from immunoSEQ multiplex PCR, and its TCRdb copy is limited to in-frame clones, with some not included. The profile shows 100,000 to 150,000 clones, around 87% of them singletons. Sequencing used peripheral blood. These receptors were obtained from a man in his fifties with acute or convalescent COVID-19.

This sequence joins TRBV12-3 or TRBV12-4 and TRBJ2-3; D gene unclear. V lost 3 bases to trimming and J lost 6 bases, with 7 bases between them. The CDR3 loop spans 12 amino acids. The CDR3 nucleotides are TGTGCCAGCAGTTTTAAGCCTGATACGCAGTATTTT. Protein sequence: CASSFKPDTQYF.

The chain couples TRBV19 to TRBJ2-3, with 8 bases fitting TRBD1. Germline CDR1 reads LNHDA; CDR2 reads SQIVND (reference sequence). The CDR3 loop spans 15 amino acids. Trimming at V came to 3 bases and at J to 7 bases, leaving 9 bases not matched to a gene. Here the CDR3 reads CASSISGQGGYTQYF. CDR3 DNA sequence: TGTGCCAGTAGTATTAGTGGACAGGGTGGATATACGCAGTATTTT.

This clone was seen a single time. The CDR3 spells CASSRQFQETQYF. The DNA for the CDR3 is TGTGCCAGCAGTCGACAGTTCCAAGAGACCCAGTACTTC. The chain employs TRBV6-4 and TRBJ2-5; D may be TRBD1 (5 bases). The germline V and J ends were trimmed by 5 bases and 1 base, with 8 bases remaining between them. The CDR3 consists of 13 residues. Germline CDR1 reads MRHNA; CDR2 reads SNTAGT.

The rearrangement links TRBV19 to TRBJ1-1, with 11 positions matching TRBD1. CDR1 is LNHDA and CDR2 is SQIVND in the germline V gene (reference sequence). The CDR3 has 14 amino acids. Germline trimming cut 7 bases from V and 5 bases from J; bases unmatched to any gene: 6. The CDR3 spells CASKFGTGGTEAFF. CDR3 coding DNA: TGTGCCAGTAAGTTTGGGACAGGGGGGACTGAAGCTTTCTTT.

V is TRBV5-4 and J is TRBJ1-6, with D hard to call. CDR3 length: 16 residues. V dropped 1 base and J dropped 7 bases, with 15 bases sitting between them. The V gene's germline CDR1 is SGHNT and CDR2 YYREEE (reference sequence). CDR3 sequence: CASSLRSQARNSPLHF. The DNA for the CDR3 is TGTGCCAGCAGCTTGAGATCCCAAGCCAGGAATTCACCCCTCCACTTT.

The chain's CDR3 is CASSYRRDEKLFF. The CDR3 DNA is TGTGCCAGCAGCTATCGTCGCGATGAAAAACTGTTTTTT. This sequence joins TRBV6-1 and TRBJ1-4; D not resolved. CDR3 length: 13 residues. Germline V gene lookup returns CDR1 MNHNS and CDR2 SASEGT. The ends were cut back, 6 bases at V and 6 bases at J, with 11 bases in the middle.

This chain uses TRBV6-2 or TRBV6-3 with TRBJ2-3; D unclear. The CDR3 consists of 14 residues. Between the trimmed V and J ends, which lost 5 bases and 4 bases, there was a span of 13 bases. The germline gives CDR1 MNHEY, CDR2 SVGEGT. The CDR3 loop reads CASSPLSGADTQYF. The DNA of the CDR3 is TGTGCCAGCAGTCCACTAAGTGGAGCAGATACGCAGTATTTT.

The chain links TRBV24-1 to TRBJ1-5; the D gene is possibly TRBD1 (6 bases). The germline gives CDR1 KGHDR, CDR2 SFDVKD. The CDR3 has 14 amino acids. Trimming took 3 bases from V and 6 from J, leaving 11 bases between them. The CDR3 loop is CATSDGQSLQPQHF. In DNA, the CDR3 is TGTGCCACCAGTGATGGACAGTCCCTTCAGCCCCAGCATTTT.

The gene calls are TRBV5-6 and TRBJ1-1, with no clear D. V was shortened by 1 base and J by 3 bases, with 4 bases between the two germline ends. Germline values: CDR1 SGHDT, CDR2 YYEEEE. The CDR3 consists of 12 residues. The CDR3 here is CASSLRDTEAFF. The CDR3 DNA is TGTGCCAGCAGCTTGAGAGACACTGAAGCTTTCTTT.

This chain joins TRBV5-1 and TRBJ2-5; 9 bases are shared with TRBD2. Germline CDR1 and CDR2: SGHRS and YFSETQ. Trimming removed 2 bases from V and 1 base from J; junction bases left unmatched: 3. The CDR3 is 15 residues long. CDR3 DNA sequence: TGCGCCAGCAGCTTAGCGGGAGGCCTCCAAGAGACCCAGTACTTC. It yields the protein CASSLAGGLQETQYF.

The V and J genes are TRBV7-8 and TRBJ2-1; TRBD2 agrees at 8 bases. J gave up 5 bases and V 7 bases, and 13 bases lay outside the gene matches. Germline V gene lookup returns CDR1 SGHVS and CDR2 FQNEAQ. The CDR3 is 16 amino acids. This CDR3 reads CASTPRSRGGNNEQFF. The CDR3 DNA follows: TGTGCCAGCACCCCGCGATCTCGCGGGGGGAACAATGAGCAGTTCTTC.

The chain joins TRBV7-9 to TRBJ1-1, with 8 bases matching TRBD1. The CDR3 runs 14 residues. CDR1 is SEHNR, CDR2 FQNEAQ, per germline (reference sequence). V lost 7 bases, J lost 0 bases, and 4 bases stayed unmatched. The CDR3 DNA follows: TGTGCCAGCACAGGGGGCTCCATGAACACTGAAGCTTTCTTT. Residues: CASTGGSMNTEAFF.

V and J are TRBV15 and TRBJ2-4, with 8 bases that match TRBD2. The CDR3 spans 17 residues. V dropped 1 base and J dropped 4; count of bases not matched to a gene: 9. Germline V CDR1 and CDR2: LNHNV, YYDKDF (reference sequence). The CDR3 reads CATSRAGGVRSKNIQYF. The CDR3 bases are TGTGCCACCAGCAGAGCGGGAGGGGTAAGATCTAAAAACATTCAGTACTTC.

The chain links TRBV21-1 to TRBJ2-3; no check of the table's D call, TRBD2, against the DNA was made. TRBV21-1 is shown as a pseudogene. The CDR3 loop spans 19 amino acids. The CDR3 nucleotides read TGTGCCAGCAGCAAATCCGACGGGAGCGGGAGGGGTAGCACAGATACGCAGTATTTT. Its protein product is CASSKSDGSGRGSTDTQYF.

The rearrangement links TRBV3-1 (or the pseudogene TRBV3-2) to TRBJ1-5; 9 nucleotides line up with TRBD1. The V segment lost 0 bases and the J segment 2 bases; nucleotides outside the gene matches: 5. The CDR3 is 17 residues long. The germline gives CDR1 LGHDT, CDR2 YNNKEL (reference sequence). Here the CDR3 reads CASSQERTGVGNQPQHF. The CDR3 region has the DNA TGTGCCAGCAGCCAAGAACGGACAGGGGTTGGCAATCAGCCCCAGCATTTT.

Here the CDR3 reads CASSPGQDADTQYF. CDR3 DNA sequence: TGTGCCAGCTCACCGGGACAGGACGCAGATACGCAGTATTTT. The chain combines TRBV18 with TRBJ2-3; TRBD1 agrees at 8 bases. V was pared by 3 bases and J by 4 bases, with 3 bases of the junction left unmatched. The germline CDR1 and CDR2 sequences are KGHSH and LQKENI. The CDR3 spans 14 residues.

The chain uses TRBV14 and TRBJ2-3, with D maybe TRBD2 (5 bases). V lost 4 bases and J 3 bases, leaving 8 bases between the germline ends. From germline, CDR1 is SGHDN and CDR2 FVKESK. The length of the CDR3 is 13 residues. CDR3 sequence (DNA): TGTGCCAGCAGCCCAAGAGGGACAGATACGCAGTATTTT. It translates to CASSPRGTDTQYF.

This clone occurred once. The gene calls are TRBV19 and TRBJ2-1, with a possible D match to TRBD1 (6 bases). Germline-derived CDR1 and CDR2 are LNHDA and SQIVND (reference sequence). The CDR3 contains 13 residues. The V end lost 7 bases, the J end lost 10 bases, and 17 bases lay between the germline ends. As DNA, the CDR3 is TGTGCCAGTACGATGGGACACGCCCGCGAGCAGTTCTTC. Protein: CASTMGHAREQFF.

The gene calls are TRBV7-2 and TRBJ1-3; unclear D gene. Looked up from germline, CDR1 is SGHTA and CDR2 is FQGNSA. V lost 1 base and J lost 0, with 7 bases in between. The CDR3 has 15 residues. The CDR3 spells CASSLDRHSGNTIYF. The CDR3 region has the DNA TGTGCCAGCAGCTTAGACAGACACTCTGGAAACACCATATATTTT.

J is TRBJ1-3 and V is TRBV7-9, with D maybe TRBD1 (5 bases). CDR1 and CDR2 (germline): SEHNR, FQNEAQ (reference sequence). The CDR3 is 14 residues long. The V gene lost 3 bases and the J gene lost 4 bases, with 10 bases spanning the gap. The CDR3 DNA sequence: TGTGCCAGCAGCTTCGACAGCTCCGGAAACACCATATATTTT. It is translated as CASSFDSSGNTIYF.